This T cell receptor (beta chain) was obtained from a study of control samples from healthy donors and cancer patients. Sequenced by immunoSEQ multiplex PCR; TCRdb stores in-frame clones only, minus some. The top ten hold over 1.1% of the sample, which has 150,000 to 200,000 clones, roughly 92% seen once. What was sequenced was blood. The sequence was collected from a man aged 25-40 years in good health.

The CDR3 here is CASSYSTRDGYTF. The CDR3 DNA reads as TGTGCCAGCAGTTACTCAACCAGGGACGGCTACACCTTC. The chain links TRBV6-2 or TRBV6-3 to TRBJ1-2; tentatively, D is TRBD1 (5 bases). Germline loops: CDR1 MNHEY, CDR2 SVGEGT. The CDR3 length is 13 residues. V was pared by 0 bases and J by 8 bases, with 10 bases between.